A selection of T cell receptor beta chains follows, all from one sample in a study of cytomegalovirus exposure and HLA in healthy donors. TCRdb keeps only in-frame clones here, not all; method: immunoSEQ multiplex PCR. The sample holds 120,000 or so clones; 80% to 90% are singletons and the top ten take 10% to 12%. The sample comprised PBMCs. The receptors derive from a male donor in good health and CMV-seropositive. Each CDR3 is given with its conserved first and last residue. Each record gives: V gene, CDR3 length, D gene, clone size, J gene, CDR3 protein, CDR3 DNA. A D gene is named only where the DNA matches it firmly. A clone size is listed for some rows: how often the clone was seen (once, few, many), or a class if it is expanded.

>TRBV27|14|-|-|TRBJ2-5
CASSFAQYQETQYF
TGTGCCAGCAGTTTCGCACAGTACCAAGAGACCCAGTACTTC
>TRBV19|14|-|-|TRBJ2-7
CASSLRGASYEQYF
TGTGCCAGTTCCCTCCGGGGGGCCTCCTACGAGCAGTACTTC
>TRBV5-1|13|TRBD1|-|TRBJ2-3
CASTFEGADTQYF
TGCGCCAGCACCTTTGAGGGGGCGGATACGCAGTATTTT
>TRBV7-2|15|TRBD1|-|TRBJ1-2
CASSLQGARDYGYTF
TGTGCCAGCAGCTTACAGGGGGCAAGGGACTATGGCTACACCTTC
>TRBV7-2|15|-|-|TRBJ2-3
CASSLGPLRTDTQYF
TGTGCCAGCAGCTTAGGGCCGTTACGCACAGATACGCAGTATTTT
>TRBV9|15|-|-|TRBJ2-7
CASSLRTGGAYEQYF
TGTGCCAGCAGCCTTCGGACTGGGGGCGCCTACGAGCAGTACTTC
>TRBV7-9|15|-|-|TRBJ1-3
CASSYGQISGNTIYF
TGTGCCAGCAGCTACGGACAGATCTCTGGAAACACCATATATTTT
>TRBV19|16|TRBD1|-|TRBJ1-3
CASSTPGGREGNTIYF
TGTGCCAGTAGTACTCCAGGGGGCCGGGAAGGAAACACCATATATTTT
>TRBV18|15|TRBD2|few|TRBJ2-3
CASSPPLAGADTQYF
TGTGCCAGCTCACCACCGCTAGCGGGAGCAGATACGCAGTATTTT
>TRBV19|12|-|few|TRBJ1-1
CASSIAGIEAFF
TGTGCCAGTAGTATAGCGGGGATCGAAGCTTTCTTT
>TRBV7-3|16|TRBD2|-|TRBJ2-1
CASSFPGLAGEDEQFF
TGTGCCAGCAGCTTTCCGGGACTAGCGGGAGAGGATGAGCAGTTCTTC
>TRBV5-1|13|-|-|TRBJ2-7
CASSLTGSYEQYF
TGCGCCAGCAGCTTGACAGGGTCCTACGAGCAGTACTTC
>TRBV4-2|16|TRBD2|-|TRBJ2-5
CASSQAPGLAGGVQYF
TGTGCCAGCAGCCAAGCACCGGGACTAGCGGGAGGTGTCCAGTACTTC
>TRBV9|18|-|few|TRBJ2-3
CASSVGIVATGTTDTQYF
TGTGCCAGCAGCGTAGGAATCGTAGCGACCGGAACCACAGATACGCAGTATTTT
>TRBV7-3|15|-|once|TRBJ2-1
CASSLNGLSYNEQFF
TGTGCCAGCAGCTTAAATGGCCTTTCCTACAATGAGCAGTTCTTC
>TRBV7-9|13|-|-|TRBJ2-1
CASSPRSYNEQFF
TGTGCCAGCAGCCCTAGGTCCTACAATGAGCAGTTCTTC
>TRBV28|14|-|-|TRBJ1-5
CASNLLGGRQPQHF
TGTGCCAGCAATCTACTGGGGGGTCGACAGCCCCAGCATTTT
>TRBV6-1|14|TRBD1|-|TRBJ2-7
CASNIRDRGYEQYF
TGTGCCAGCAATATCCGGGACAGGGGCTACGAGCAGTACTTC
>TRBV9|13|-|-|TRBJ2-1
CASSLGGGNEQFF
TGTGCCAGCAGCCTAGGAGGGGGCAATGAGCAGTTCTTC
>TRBV5-1|16|TRBD1|-|TRBJ1-2
CASSVLQQGNVGGYTF
TGCGCCAGCAGCGTGCTGCAACAGGGGAATGTAGGGGGCTACACCTTC
>TRBV4-2|14|TRBD1|-|TRBJ2-7
CASSPPGQGLEQYF
TGTGCCAGCAGCCCACCGGGACAGGGTCTCGAGCAGTACTTC
>TRBV9|14|-|-|TRBJ2-4
CASSEGVAKNIQYF
TGTGCCAGCAGCGAGGGGGTTGCCAAAAACATTCAGTACTTC
>TRBV5-8|15|-|once|TRBJ2-7
CASSLAAASDYEQYF
TGTGCCAGCAGCTTGGCCGCGGCATCGGACTACGAGCAGTACTTC
>TRBV28|13|TRBD1|-|TRBJ1-2
CASSPGQNYGYTF
TGTGCCAGCAGTCCGGGACAGAACTATGGCTACACCTTC
>TRBV14|14|-|-|TRBJ2-1
CASSLGPGASEQFF
TGTGCCAGCAGTTTGGGTCCAGGGGCAAGTGAGCAGTTCTTC
>TRBV5-4|14|-|-|TRBJ2-7
CASSGRDASYEQYF
TGTGCCAGCAGCGGGCGGGACGCCTCCTACGAGCAGTACTTC
>TRBV6-5|15|-|-|TRBJ2-3
CASSYGTLYTDTQYF
TGTGCCAGCAGTTACGGGACTCTCTACACAGATACGCAGTATTTT
>TRBV27|15|TRBD2|-|TRBJ2-6
CASGGGYSGANVLTF
TGTGCCAGTGGGGGAGGGTACTCTGGGGCCAACGTCCTGACTTTC
>TRBV19|15|TRBD2|-|TRBJ2-5
CASSPSAGGLETQYF
TGTGCCAGTAGTCCCTCAGCGGGAGGGCTGGAGACCCAGTACTTC
>TRBV19|16|-|-|TRBJ2-1
CASSSLQGRVNNEQFF
TGTGCCAGTAGTTCTCTGCAGGGGCGCGTTAATAATGAGCAGTTCTTC
>TRBV7-2|16|-|once|TRBJ2-1
CASSLASVSSYNEQFF
TGTGCCAGCAGCTTAGCGAGCGTAAGCTCCTACAATGAGCAGTTCTTC
>TRBV6-1|15|TRBD1|-|TRBJ1-5
CASRETGTGFGPQHF
TGTGCCAGCAGGGAAACCGGGACAGGGTTTGGGCCCCAGCATTTT
>TRBV27|17|-|-|TRBJ2-7
CASSLQGAGTNNYEQYF
TGTGCCAGCAGTTTACAAGGGGCGGGGACGAACAACTACGAGCAGTACTTC
>TRBV5-1|15|TRBD1|few|TRBJ2-5
CASSIGTGFLETQYF
TGCGCCAGCAGCATAGGGACAGGGTTTTTGGAGACCCAGTACTTC
>TRBV15|16|TRBD1|once|TRBJ1-1
CATSRDRGLKNTEAFF
TGTGCCACCAGCAGAGACAGGGGGCTTAAGAACACTGAAGCTTTCTTT
>TRBV28|15|TRBD1|-|TRBJ2-2
CASGSGQGSTGELFF
TGTGCCAGCGGCTCGGGACAGGGCAGCACCGGGGAGCTGTTTTTT
>TRBV15|16|TRBD2|-|TRBJ2-3
CATSKLAGTSDDSQYF
TGTGCCACCAGCAAATTGGCCGGGACTAGTGATGATTCGCAGTATTTT
>TRBV10-3|14|TRBD2|few|TRBJ2-3
CATRPGTSDITQYF
TGTGCCACCAGACCCGGGACTAGCGACATCACGCAGTATTTT
>TRBV9|14|-|-|TRBJ1-2
CASSQTGLTYGYTF
TGTGCCAGCAGCCAAACGGGACTTACCTATGGCTACACCTTC
>TRBV25-1|13|-|-|TRBJ2-5
CASSKLDIETQYF
TGTGCCAGCAGCAAATTGGACATAGAGACCCAGTACTTC
>TRBV5-8|13|TRBD1|-|TRBJ1-4
CASRQGAIQKLFF
TGTGCCAGCAGACAGGGGGCTATCCAAAAACTGTTTTTT
>TRBV19|16|TRBD2|-|TRBJ2-2
CASSKRTSGNTGELFF
TGTGCCAGTAGTAAGCGGACTAGCGGGAACACCGGGGAGCTGTTTTTT
>TRBV4-2|14|-|-|TRBJ2-5
CASSLTQGRETQYF
TGTGCCAGCAGCCTTACACAGGGAAGGGAGACCCAGTACTTC
>TRBV9|16|-|-|TRBJ2-5
CASSGDAGTIGETQYF
TGTGCCAGCAGCGGAGATGCGGGGACCATCGGGGAGACCCAGTACTTC
>TRBV29-1|14|TRBD2|-|TRBJ2-1
CSALGTSGRGEQFF
TGCAGCGCCTTAGGGACTAGCGGGAGAGGTGAGCAGTTCTTC
>TRBV2|14|-|-|TRBJ2-3
CASSGGGGTDTQYF
TGTGCCAGCAGTGGAGGGGGAGGCACAGATACGCAGTATTTT